Ten or more counts support the clone carrying this T cell receptor (beta chain). Documented time point: pre-sensitization, week 0. The treatment is: therapeutic diphenylcyclopropenone sensitization with weekly scalp DPC. The data are from a study of human T cells and chemical hapten exposure. In TCRdb, the RACE reads were re-called with MiXCR into one record per CDR3 protein. The profile covers some 36,000 distinct CDR3 sequences, with 7.6% appearing a single time and 1.3% taken by the ten largest. V was pared by 3 bases and J by 0 bases, with 11 bases of the junction left unmatched. Germline CDR1 reads DFQATT; CDR2 reads SNEGSKA (reference sequence). This CDR3 has 17 residues.

The sequenced sample was whole blood, obtained in connection with sensitization to the hapten diphenylcyclopropenone (DPC). The TCR sequence derives from a woman in her forties or fifties with alopecia areata. Some clones in this sample may be carry-over from other donors' samples. The chain recombines TRBV20-1 with TRBJ1-5; 7 bases are a match to TRBD1. The CDR3 here is CSASVPGQAYSNQPQHF. CDR3 DNA sequence: TGCAGTGCTAGTGTCCCCGGACAGGCCTATAGCAATCAGCCCCAGCATTTT.